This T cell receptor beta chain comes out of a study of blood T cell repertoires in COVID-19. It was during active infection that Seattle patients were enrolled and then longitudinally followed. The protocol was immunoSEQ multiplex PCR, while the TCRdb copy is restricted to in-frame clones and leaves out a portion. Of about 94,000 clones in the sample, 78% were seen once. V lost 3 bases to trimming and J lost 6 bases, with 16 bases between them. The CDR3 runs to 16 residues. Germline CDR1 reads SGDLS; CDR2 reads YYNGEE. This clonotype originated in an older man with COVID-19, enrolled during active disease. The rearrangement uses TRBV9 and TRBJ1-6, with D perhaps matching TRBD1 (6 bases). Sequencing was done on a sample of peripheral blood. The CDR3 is CASSAVGEQGNSPLHF. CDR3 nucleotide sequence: TGTGCCAGCAGCGCCGTCGGAGAACAGGGTAATTCACCCCTCCACTTT. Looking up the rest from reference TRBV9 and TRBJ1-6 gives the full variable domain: DSGVTQTPKHLITATGQRVTLRCSPRSGDLSVYWYQQSLDQGLQFLIQYYNGEERAKGNILERFSAQQFPDLHSELNLSSLELGDSALYFCASSAVGEQGNSPLHFGNGTRLTVT.